Described below is a single T cell receptor (beta chain) sequence and its context. This sample stems from a study of STAT5B mutations in CD4+ large granular lymphocyte leukemia. CDR3 length: 18 amino acids. Germline V gene sequence: CDR1 LGHNT, CDR2 FRNRAP. V dropped 4 bases and J dropped 0; count of bases not matched to a gene: 5. Data came from immunoSEQ multiplex PCR; TCRdb stores just in-frame clones and leaves some out. Of around 33,000 clones detected, 69% appear once; the ten largest clones hold about 3%. This clonotype was sampled from a human donor in good health. Sequencing input: CD4+ T cells from blood buffy coats. J is TRBJ2-3 and V is TRBV12-5; 15 bases match TRBD2. The CDR3 loop is CASGSGTSGGISTDTQYF. For the CDR3, the DNA is TGTGCTAGTGGTTCGGGGACTAGCGGGGGGATAAGCACAGATACGCAGTATTTT.